A selection of T cell receptor beta chains follows, all from one sample in a study of CD8 T cells in ankylosing spondylitis. TCRdb independently ran MiXCR on the 5' RACE reads; one entry per CDR3 protein. The table has about 240,000 distinct CDR3 sequences, 8% to 9.5% seen once. Material for sequencing was blood, either unsorted or a sorted T cell fraction (not recorded which). The receptors originated from a male donor with ankylosing spondylitis or in good health (not recorded which). Both conserved end residues are part of each CDR3. The order of the fields is clone size, D gene, J gene, V gene, CDR3 DNA, CDR3 protein. A D gene is named only where the DNA matches it firmly. Rows give clone size only sometimes, using once, few, many, or a class for an expanded clone.

many	.	TRBJ1-1	TRBV5-1	TGCGCCAGCAGACAGGGCATCAACACTGAAGCTTTCTTT	CASRQGINTEAFF
many	.	TRBJ1-1	TRBV3-1	TGTGCCAGCAGCCAAGATCTGGCAGGGCAATCGGCTTTCTTT	CASSQDLAGQSAFF
many	.	TRBJ2-5	TRBV5-1	TGCGCCAGCAGCTTGAGGACGGAGACCCAGTACTTC	CASSLRTETQYF
few	TRBD1	TRBJ2-1	TRBV15	TGTGCCACCAGCAGCCCGGGACAGGTCTACAATGAGCAGTTCTTC	CATSSPGQVYNEQFF
many	.	TRBJ2-3	TRBV7-2	TGTGCCAGCAGATTACAGACAGATACGCAGTATTTT	CASRLQTDTQYF
many	TRBD2	TRBJ2-1	TRBV7-2	TGTGCCAGCAGCTTAGAGGGACTAGTCTACAATGAGCAGTTCTTC	CASSLEGLVYNEQFF
few	.	TRBJ2-1	TRBV20-1	TGCAGTGCTCCCTCACCTCGGCTAGACAATGAGCAGTTCTTC	CSAPSPRLDNEQFF
many	.	TRBJ1-1	TRBV5-6	TGTGCCAGCAGCTCGCGGTCTCTGGGGGCTACTGAAGCTTTCTTT	CASSSRSLGATEAFF
few	.	TRBJ2-7	TRBV19	TGTGCCAGTAGAAGGGCGGACACTTCCTACGAGCAGTACTTC	CASRRADTSYEQYF
many	TRBD1	TRBJ2-7	TRBV5-8	TGTGCCAGCAGCACCACAGGGGTCTCCTACGAGCAGTACTTC	CASSTTGVSYEQYF
many	.	TRBJ2-5	TRBV20-1	TGCAGTGCTTCTAGAAGGGCCCGGGAGACCCAGTACTTC	CSASRRARETQYF
.	.	TRBJ1-6	TRBV20-1	TGCAGTGCTAGAGATAGAAACAGCGCGAGCTCCTATAATTCACCCCTCCACTTT	CSARDRNSASSYNSPLHF
.	.	TRBJ1-5	TRBV6-1	TGTGCCAGCAGTGCGTTGTGGGAGGGTCAGCCCCAGCATTTT	CASSALWEGQPQHF
many	.	TRBJ2-7	TRBV5-1	TGCGCCAGCAGCTTCGGGGGTGGCAACGAGCAGTACTTC	CASSFGGGNEQYF
few	.	TRBJ2-5	TRBV5-1	TGCGCCAGCAGCGGCGGGACACAAAAGACGACCCAGTACTTC	CASSGGTQKTTQYF